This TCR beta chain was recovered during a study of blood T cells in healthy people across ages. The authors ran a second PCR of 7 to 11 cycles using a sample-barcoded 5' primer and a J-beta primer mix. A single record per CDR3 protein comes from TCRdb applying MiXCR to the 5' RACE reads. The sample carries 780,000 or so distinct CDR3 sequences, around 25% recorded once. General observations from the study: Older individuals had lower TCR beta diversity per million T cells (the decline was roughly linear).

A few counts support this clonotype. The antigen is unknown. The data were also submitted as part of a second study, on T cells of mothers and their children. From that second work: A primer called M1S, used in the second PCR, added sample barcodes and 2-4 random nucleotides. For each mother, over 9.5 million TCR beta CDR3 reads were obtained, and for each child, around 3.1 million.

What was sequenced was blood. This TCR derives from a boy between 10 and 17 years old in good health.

DNA for the CDR3: TGCAGCGTCGACGGCCTTGAGGAGCGGAAACCAAATGAGCAGTTCTTC. It yields the protein CSVDGLEERKPNEQFF. The chain recombines TRBV29-1 with TRBJ2-1, with D possibly being TRBD2 (5 bases). The CDR3 length is 16 residues. V gave up 6 bases and J gave up 7 bases, with 25 bases separating them. CDR1 SQVTM and CDR2 ANQGSEA come from the germline V gene.